Listed here are 4 T cell receptor beta chains from one sample, sequenced in a study of cytomegalovirus exposure and HLA in healthy donors. Clones were read by immunoSEQ multiplex PCR, and TCRdb kept only the in-frame ones, dropping some. The data hold approximately 110,000 clones, with roughly nine tenths observed a single time. Sequencing was performed on PBMCs. These receptors were collected from a young woman in good health and CMV-seropositive.

This chain uses TRBV28 with TRBJ2-3; 12 nucleotides line up with TRBD2. CDR3 size: 17 residues. Germline V gene lookup returns CDR1 MDHEN and CDR2 SYDVKM. With V trimmed by 3 bases and J by 2 bases, 6 bases remained unmatched. CDR3 loop: CASSFSGLAGFTDTQYF. DNA of the CDR3: TGTGCCAGCAGTTTTTCCGGACTAGCGGGATTCACAGATACGCAGTATTTT.

The rearrangement uses TRBV5-1 and TRBJ1-1; 8 nucleotides align to TRBD1. From germline, CDR1 is SGHRS and CDR2 YFSETQ. CDR3 length: 15 amino acids. Losses at the gene ends were 3 bases for V and 1 base for J; bases not matched to a gene: 5. The CDR3 sequence: CASSSGQGKNTEAFF. The CDR3, as DNA: TGCGCCAGCAGCTCCGGACAGGGCAAGAACACTGAAGCTTTCTTT.

The chain joins TRBV2 to TRBJ2-1; 9 bases match TRBD2. Trimming removed 3 bases from V and 5 bases from J; junction bases left unmatched: 5. The V gene's germline CDR1 is SNHLY and CDR2 FYNNEI. This CDR3 is 15 amino acids long. CDR3 residues: CASSEMGTSNNEQFF. The CDR3, as DNA: TGTGCCAGCAGTGAGATGGGGACTAGCAACAATGAGCAGTTCTTC.

The chain couples TRBV9 to TRBJ2-1, with 7 bases that match TRBD1. The ends lost 3 bases at V and 7 bases at J; junction bases unmatched: 10. The germline V gene encodes CDR1 SGDLS and CDR2 YYNGEE. CDR3 length equals 15 residues. In nucleotides, the CDR3 is TGTGCCAGCAGCGCTGACAGGGCAGTAACAAATGAGCAGTTCTTC. Translation: CASSADRAVTNEQFF.